These T cell receptor beta chains were read from a single sample in a study of early T cells in non-severe SARS-CoV-2 infection. TCRdb used MiXCR to reprocess the 5' RACE reads, holding one entry per CDR3 protein. Of roughly 100,000 distinct CDR3 sequences in the sample, around 13% are singletons; the top ten hold about 6.2%. Sequencing was performed on whole blood. The receptor set was obtained from an adult who was a healthcare worker with PCR-confirmed SARS-CoV-2 infection or an uninfected control (not recorded which). Each CDR3 is given with its conserved first and last residue. Each record gives: D gene, V gene, J gene, clone size, CDR3 DNA, CDR3 protein. D genes are given only for firm matches. Size is omitted from some rows. Given values are once, few, many or a class for expanded clones.

D gene: .
V gene: TRBV12-3/TRBV12-4
J gene: TRBJ1-1
clone size: .
CDR3 DNA: TGTGCCAGCAGTTTAGCCAACGAAGCTTTCTTT
CDR3 protein: CASSLANEAFF

D gene: .
V gene: TRBV12-3/TRBV12-4
J gene: TRBJ2-7
clone size: few
CDR3 DNA: TGTGCCAGCGGGACTGGCTACGAGCAGTACTTC
CDR3 protein: CASGTGYEQYF

D gene: .
V gene: TRBV3-1
J gene: TRBJ2-5
clone size: .
CDR3 DNA: TGTGCCAGCAGCCACAGTATGAGGGGACGCCCGATGGAGACCCAGTACTTC
CDR3 protein: CASSHSMRGRPMETQYF

D gene: TRBD2
V gene: TRBV3-1
J gene: TRBJ2-5
clone size: few
CDR3 DNA: TGTGCCAGCAGCCAAGAACTAGCGGGAGGTAGAGAGACCCAGTACTTC
CDR3 protein: CASSQELAGGRETQYF

D gene: .
V gene: TRBV9
J gene: TRBJ1-2
clone size: few
CDR3 DNA: TGTGCCAGCAGCGACTCCCCCGAGAGCTTTGGCTACACCTTC
CDR3 protein: CASSDSPESFGYTF

D gene: TRBD1
V gene: TRBV29-1
J gene: TRBJ2-7
clone size: .
CDR3 DNA: TGCAGCGCCGGGACAGGGGGCGAGCAGTACTTC
CDR3 protein: CSAGTGGEQYF

D gene: .
V gene: TRBV6-2/TRBV6-3
J gene: TRBJ2-3
clone size: many
CDR3 DNA: TGTGCCAGCAGTGTGACAGATACGCAGTATTTT
CDR3 protein: CASSVTDTQYF

D gene: .
V gene: TRBV10-3
J gene: TRBJ2-1
clone size: few
CDR3 DNA: TGTGCCATCAAGGCGGGACCTTCCTACAATGAGCAGTTCTTC
CDR3 protein: CAIKAGPSYNEQFF

D gene: .
V gene: TRBV10-3
J gene: TRBJ2-3
clone size: many
CDR3 DNA: TGTGCCATCAGTGGGATCCCAGATACGCAGTATTTT
CDR3 protein: CAISGIPDTQYF

D gene: TRBD2
V gene: TRBV12-3/TRBV12-4
J gene: TRBJ2-7
clone size: .
CDR3 DNA: TGTGCCAGCAGTTTAAGGTCTAGCGGGAGATTCGAGCAGTACTTC
CDR3 protein: CASSLRSSGRFEQYF

D gene: .
V gene: TRBV11-1
J gene: TRBJ1-4
clone size: .
CDR3 DNA: TGTGCCAGCAGCTCCGATACGGGGCATGAAAAACTGTTTTTT
CDR3 protein: CASSSDTGHEKLFF

D gene: .
V gene: TRBV11-2
J gene: TRBJ2-7
clone size: few
CDR3 DNA: TGTGCCAGCAGCCCAGGGGGAGGGTTGAACGAGCAGTACTTC
CDR3 protein: CASSPGGGLNEQYF

D gene: .
V gene: TRBV6-1
J gene: TRBJ1-5
clone size: .
CDR3 DNA: TGTGCCAGCAGTCTATGGACAGTTGGGGCAGGTCAGCCCCAGCATTTT
CDR3 protein: CASSLWTVGAGQPQHF

D gene: .
V gene: TRBV2
J gene: TRBJ1-5
clone size: many
CDR3 DNA: TGTGCCAGCAGTTTAAGCCACAGCAGTTTTAGCAATCAGCCCCAGCATTTT
CDR3 protein: CASSLSHSSFSNQPQHF

D gene: TRBD2
V gene: TRBV20-1
J gene: TRBJ2-1
clone size: .
CDR3 DNA: TGCAGTGCTAGAGATGATCGTAGCGGGGGTGAGCAGTTCTTC
CDR3 protein: CSARDDRSGGEQFF

D gene: .
V gene: TRBV28
J gene: TRBJ1-5
clone size: .
CDR3 DNA: TGTGCCAGCTGGGCGGGGCGAACTCATAGCAATCAGCCCCAGCATTTT
CDR3 protein: CASWAGRTHSNQPQHF

D gene: .
V gene: TRBV11-1
J gene: TRBJ2-1
clone size: .
CDR3 DNA: TGTGCCAGCACTTTGACCCCCGGGACTCACTACAATGAGCAGTTCTTC
CDR3 protein: CASTLTPGTHYNEQFF

D gene: .
V gene: TRBV20-1
J gene: TRBJ1-1
clone size: many
CDR3 DNA: TGCAGTGCTAGAGCAAATTGGGTTTTCTTT
CDR3 protein: CSARANWVFF

D gene: TRBD1
V gene: TRBV6-5
J gene: TRBJ2-5
clone size: .
CDR3 DNA: TGTGCCAGCAAGTCCCACCGGGACAGCTACCAAGAGACCCAGTACTTC
CDR3 protein: CASKSHRDSYQETQYF

D gene: .
V gene: TRBV7-9
J gene: TRBJ1-5
clone size: many
CDR3 DNA: TGTGCCAGCAGCTCGGAACGGGTCAATCAGCCCCAGCATTTT
CDR3 protein: CASSSERVNQPQHF

D gene: TRBD2
V gene: TRBV10-2
J gene: TRBJ2-7
clone size: medium-sized
CDR3 DNA: TGCGCCAGCACAACTAGCGGGCGCTCCTACGAGCAGTACTTC
CDR3 protein: CASTTSGRSYEQYF

D gene: .
V gene: TRBV28
J gene: TRBJ1-5
clone size: .
CDR3 DNA: TGTGCCAGCGGAGCGCAGGGATGGAATCAGCCCCAGCATTTT
CDR3 protein: CASGAQGWNQPQHF

D gene: .
V gene: TRBV29-1
J gene: TRBJ2-4
clone size: once
CDR3 DNA: TGCAGCGTTGTAGCCAAAAACATTCAGTACTTC
CDR3 protein: CSVVAKNIQYF

D gene: .
V gene: TRBV7-9
J gene: TRBJ2-3
clone size: .
CDR3 DNA: TGTGCCAGCAGCTTATTGGCGGGATCTTTAGAGGATACGCAGTATTTT
CDR3 protein: CASSLLAGSLEDTQYF

D gene: TRBD2
V gene: TRBV6-2/TRBV6-3
J gene: TRBJ2-1
clone size: many
CDR3 DNA: TGTGCCAGCAGTTCCCTACTAGCGGACATCGACAATGAGCAGTTCTTC
CDR3 protein: CASSSLLADIDNEQFF

D gene: .
V gene: TRBV9
J gene: TRBJ2-7
clone size: few
CDR3 DNA: TGTGCCAGCAGCGTAGAAGAGAACTACGAGCAGTACTTC
CDR3 protein: CASSVEENYEQYF

D gene: TRBD1
V gene: TRBV20-1
J gene: TRBJ1-5
clone size: .
CDR3 DNA: TGCAGTGCTAGGACTCAGGGGGGCCGGAGTCAGCCCCAGCATTTT
CDR3 protein: CSARTQGGRSQPQHF

D gene: .
V gene: TRBV4-2
J gene: TRBJ2-3
clone size: many
CDR3 DNA: TGTGCCAGCAGCCAAGGGGGGAGTGGGGCAGATACGCAGTATTTT
CDR3 protein: CASSQGGSGADTQYF

D gene: .
V gene: TRBV11-2
J gene: TRBJ2-1
clone size: many
CDR3 DNA: TGTGCCAGCAGCTTAGTGGGCGGACCGCGTCCTGGTGAGCAGTTCTTC
CDR3 protein: CASSLVGGPRPGEQFF

D gene: .
V gene: TRBV20-1
J gene: TRBJ2-2
clone size: many
CDR3 DNA: TGCAGTGCGAGAACCCGGGCCGGGGAGCTGTTTTTT
CDR3 protein: CSARTRAGELFF

D gene: TRBD2
V gene: TRBV27
J gene: TRBJ2-3
clone size: few
CDR3 DNA: TGTGCCAGCAGTTTACACGGGACTAGGAGGACAACAGATACGCAGTATTTT
CDR3 protein: CASSLHGTRRTTDTQYF

D gene: .
V gene: TRBV6-6
J gene: TRBJ2-3
clone size: .
CDR3 DNA: TGTGCCAGCAGTTATGTTGTTGGCCAAATAAGCACAGATACGCAGTATTTT
CDR3 protein: CASSYVVGQISTDTQYF

D gene: .
V gene: TRBV19
J gene: TRBJ1-2
clone size: few
CDR3 DNA: TGTGCCAGTAGTATTCCGCCGGGACGCTCCTACACCTTC
CDR3 protein: CASSIPPGRSYTF

D gene: .
V gene: TRBV24-1
J gene: TRBJ1-6
clone size: few
CDR3 DNA: TGTGCCACCAGTGAACCGGGACAAAGGAATTCACCCCTCCACTTT
CDR3 protein: CATSEPGQRNSPLHF

D gene: .
V gene: TRBV7-6
J gene: TRBJ1-2
clone size: once
CDR3 DNA: TGTGCCAGCAGCTCTCACCCTGGACGGACTAACTATGGCTACACCTTC
CDR3 protein: CASSSHPGRTNYGYTF

D gene: .
V gene: TRBV11-2
J gene: TRBJ2-7
clone size: few
CDR3 DNA: TGTGCCAGCAGCTTAGATCTTATTGGGGGGCAGTACTTC
CDR3 protein: CASSLDLIGGQYF

D gene: .
V gene: TRBV19
J gene: TRBJ2-3
clone size: few
CDR3 DNA: TGTGCCAGTAGTACCCCTGCCGCAGATACGCAGTATTTT
CDR3 protein: CASSTPAADTQYF

D gene: TRBD1
V gene: TRBV3-1
J gene: TRBJ2-7
clone size: few
CDR3 DNA: TGTGCCAGCAGCCAAGGGGACAGGGGGCTCGTCTACGAGCAGTACTTC
CDR3 protein: CASSQGDRGLVYEQYF

D gene: TRBD2
V gene: TRBV10-3
J gene: TRBJ2-1
clone size: .
CDR3 DNA: TGTGCCATCAGTGACAGCGGGGGGGCCTTTTGGGAGCAGTTCTTC
CDR3 protein: CAISDSGGAFWEQFF

D gene: TRBD2
V gene: TRBV6-2/TRBV6-3
J gene: TRBJ2-7
clone size: .
CDR3 DNA: TGTGCCAGCACGGGACTAGAGGGACTCTACGAGCAGTACTTC
CDR3 protein: CASTGLEGLYEQYF

D gene: TRBD2
V gene: TRBV7-9
J gene: TRBJ2-1
clone size: .
CDR3 DNA: TGTGCCAGCAGCCGACTAGCGGGAGGCGTCGGTGAGCAGTTCTTC
CDR3 protein: CASSRLAGGVGEQFF

D gene: TRBD1
V gene: TRBV6-2/TRBV6-3
J gene: TRBJ2-7
clone size: many
CDR3 DNA: TGTGCCAGCAGATCAGTTACAGGGGGTGCTACGAATTCCTTC
CDR3 protein: CASRSVTGGATNSF

D gene: .
V gene: TRBV28
J gene: TRBJ2-7
clone size: many
CDR3 DNA: TGTGCCAGCGACTCCTCCTACGAGCAGTACTTC
CDR3 protein: CASDSSYEQYF

D gene: .
V gene: TRBV7-2
J gene: TRBJ2-3
clone size: few
CDR3 DNA: TGTGCCAGCAGCTTAGGGGGGCTAGCATCAGATACGCAGTATTTT
CDR3 protein: CASSLGGLASDTQYF

D gene: .
V gene: TRBV9
J gene: TRBJ2-1
clone size: many
CDR3 DNA: TGTGCCAGCAGCGTGAGACCCGACGATGAGCAGTTCTTC
CDR3 protein: CASSVRPDDEQFF

D gene: .
V gene: TRBV7-6
J gene: TRBJ1-5
clone size: few
CDR3 DNA: TGTGCCAGCAGCTTAGGGGGGTTTCCTCAGCCCCAGCATTTT
CDR3 protein: CASSLGGFPQPQHF

D gene: TRBD2
V gene: TRBV7-6
J gene: TRBJ2-3
clone size: many
CDR3 DNA: TGTGCCAGCAGCTCCAGACTAGCCCAAAGCGATACGCAGTATTTT
CDR3 protein: CASSSRLAQSDTQYF

D gene: .
V gene: TRBV9
J gene: TRBJ2-7
clone size: .
CDR3 DNA: TGTGCCAGCAGCCCAACGGGAGTTAGCTCCTACGAGCAGTACTTC
CDR3 protein: CASSPTGVSSYEQYF

D gene: TRBD2
V gene: TRBV19
J gene: TRBJ2-3
clone size: many
CDR3 DNA: TGTGCCAGTAGTATAGATCTTCCGGGACTAGCGGGACCAGATACGCAGTATTTT
CDR3 protein: CASSIDLPGLAGPDTQYF

D gene: TRBD1
V gene: TRBV5-1
J gene: TRBJ1-5
clone size: .
CDR3 DNA: TGCGCCAGCAGTCGTAGTCCAGGGGGCGGGCAGCCCCAGCATTTT
CDR3 protein: CASSRSPGGGQPQHF

D gene: TRBD1
V gene: TRBV5-1
J gene: TRBJ2-7
clone size: few
CDR3 DNA: TGCGCCAGCAGGACCGGGACAGGGAATTATCAGTACTTC
CDR3 protein: CASRTGTGNYQYF

D gene: .
V gene: TRBV6-6
J gene: TRBJ1-2
clone size: few
CDR3 DNA: TGTGCCAGCAGACAAAACAGGGCGGTGGACTATGGCTACACCTTC
CDR3 protein: CASRQNRAVDYGYTF

D gene: .
V gene: TRBV19
J gene: TRBJ2-2
clone size: .
CDR3 DNA: TGTGCCAGTAGTATCCTTAGCGGGAACACCGGGGAGCTGTTTTTT
CDR3 protein: CASSILSGNTGELFF

D gene: .
V gene: TRBV6-2/TRBV6-3
J gene: TRBJ2-2
clone size: many
CDR3 DNA: TGTGCCAGTGAACCGACAGAAATTATCGCGAACACCGGGGAGCTGTTTTTT
CDR3 protein: CASEPTEIIANTGELFF

D gene: .
V gene: TRBV7-2
J gene: TRBJ1-3
clone size: .
CDR3 DNA: TGTGCCAGCAGCTTAGATCGCTCTTCAGGAAACACCATATATTTT
CDR3 protein: CASSLDRSSGNTIYF

D gene: .
V gene: TRBV20-1
J gene: TRBJ2-7
clone size: once
CDR3 DNA: TGCAGTGCTCCTGACAGGTTAAACTACGAGCAGTACTTC
CDR3 protein: CSAPDRLNYEQYF

D gene: TRBD2
V gene: TRBV29-1
J gene: TRBJ2-3
clone size: few
CDR3 DNA: TGCAGCGTTGAGTTCGGTAGCGGGAGTTATACGCAGTATTTT
CDR3 protein: CSVEFGSGSYTQYF

D gene: TRBD2
V gene: TRBV20-1
J gene: TRBJ2-7
clone size: many
CDR3 DNA: TGCAGTGCTCAGCGGGAGCTCCTATACGAGCAGTACTTC
CDR3 protein: CSAQRELLYEQYF

D gene: TRBD1
V gene: TRBV2
J gene: TRBJ1-1
clone size: many
CDR3 DNA: TGTGCCAGCAGAGACAGGGGCACTGAAGCTTTCTTT
CDR3 protein: CASRDRGTEAFF